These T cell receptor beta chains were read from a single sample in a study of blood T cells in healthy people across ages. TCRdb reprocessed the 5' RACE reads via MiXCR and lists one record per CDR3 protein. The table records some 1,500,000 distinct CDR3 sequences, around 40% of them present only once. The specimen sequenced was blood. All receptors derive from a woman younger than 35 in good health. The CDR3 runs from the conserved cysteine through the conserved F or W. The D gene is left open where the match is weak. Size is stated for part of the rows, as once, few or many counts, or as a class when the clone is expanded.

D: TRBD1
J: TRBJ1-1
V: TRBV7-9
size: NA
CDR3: CASSVRTGLNTEAFF
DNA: TGTGCCAGCAGCGTAAGGACAGGGTTGAACACTGAAGCTTTCTTT

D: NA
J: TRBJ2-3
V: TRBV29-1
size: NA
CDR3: CSVDKGDTQYF
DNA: TGCAGCGTTGACAAAGGGGATACGCAGTATTTT

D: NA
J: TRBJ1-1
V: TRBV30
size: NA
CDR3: CAWSVLGNTEAFF
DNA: TGTGCCTGGAGTGTACTGGGGAACACTGAAGCTTTCTTT

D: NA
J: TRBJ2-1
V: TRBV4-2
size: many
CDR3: CASSQGVTNEQFF
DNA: TGTGCCAGCAGCCAGGGGGTTACCAATGAGCAGTTCTTC

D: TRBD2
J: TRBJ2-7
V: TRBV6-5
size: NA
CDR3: CASPSTGTSAYEQYF
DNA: TGTGCCAGCCCCTCTACCGGGACTAGCGCCTACGAGCAGTACTTC

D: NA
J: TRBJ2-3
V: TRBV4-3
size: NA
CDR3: CASSTLSGGGVPTDTQYF
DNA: TGCGCCAGCAGCACTCTTTCTGGAGGGGGAGTCCCCACAGATACGCAGTATTTT

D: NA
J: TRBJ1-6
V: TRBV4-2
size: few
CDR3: CASSQDGPGRSSPLHF
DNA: TGTGCCAGCAGCCAAGATGGCCCAGGGCGGTCATCACCCCTCCACTTT

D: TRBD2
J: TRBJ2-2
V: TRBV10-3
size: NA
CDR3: CAIRSGAFPFPNTGELFF
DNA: TGTGCCATCAGGAGCGGGGCCTTCCCTTTCCCGAACACCGGGGAGCTGTTTTTT

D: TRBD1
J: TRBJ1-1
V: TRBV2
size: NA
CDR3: CASRGQRGNTEAFF
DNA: TGTGCCAGCAGGGGACAGCGGGGGAACACTGAAGCTTTCTTT

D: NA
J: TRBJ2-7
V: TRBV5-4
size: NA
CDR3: CASSIDSQAYEQYF
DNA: TGTGCCAGCAGCATAGACTCCCAGGCCTACGAGCAGTACTTC

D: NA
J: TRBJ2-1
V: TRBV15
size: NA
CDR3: CATSRGLANEQFF
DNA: TGTGCCACCAGCAGAGGACTGGCCAATGAGCAGTTCTTC

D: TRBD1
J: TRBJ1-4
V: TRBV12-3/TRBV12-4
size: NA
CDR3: CASTPSGPTGRGEKLFF
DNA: TGTGCCAGCACTCCCTCGGGGCCGACAGGGAGAGGCGAAAAACTGTTTTTT

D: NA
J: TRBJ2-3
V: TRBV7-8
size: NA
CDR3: CASSLALDRFTQYF
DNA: TGTGCCAGCAGCTTAGCGCTTGACAGATTTACGCAGTATTTT

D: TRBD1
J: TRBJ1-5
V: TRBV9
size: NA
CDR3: CASSPDGTAHQPQHF
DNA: TGTGCCAGCAGCCCAGATGGGACAGCGCATCAGCCCCAGCATTTT

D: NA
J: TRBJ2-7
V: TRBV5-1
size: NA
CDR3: CASSLDGSPYYEQYF
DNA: TGCGCCAGCAGCTTGGATGGGAGCCCCTACTACGAGCAGTACTTC

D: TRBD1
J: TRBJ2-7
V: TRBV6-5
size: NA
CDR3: CASSYNKRGPGNEQYF
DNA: TGTGCCAGCAGTTACAACAAAAGGGGGCCAGGAAACGAGCAGTACTTC

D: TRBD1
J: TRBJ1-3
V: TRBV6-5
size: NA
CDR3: CASSKGTGVGNTIYF
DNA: TGTGCCAGCAGTAAGGGGACAGGGGTTGGAAACACCATATATTTT

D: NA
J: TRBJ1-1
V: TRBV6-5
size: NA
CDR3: CASSSGEIRNTEAFF
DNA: TGTGCCAGCAGTTCTGGTGAAATCAGGAACACTGAAGCTTTCTTT

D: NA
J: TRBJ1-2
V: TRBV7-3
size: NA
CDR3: CASSLHPAANYGYTF
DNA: TGTGCCAGCAGTTTACACCCTGCCGCTAACTATGGCTACACCTTC

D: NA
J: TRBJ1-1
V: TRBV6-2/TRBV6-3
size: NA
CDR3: CVSTQDGNTEAFF
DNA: TGTGTCAGCACCCAGGACGGGAACACTGAAGCTTTCTTT

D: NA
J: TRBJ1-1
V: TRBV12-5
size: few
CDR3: CASGLISVNTEAFF
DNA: TGTGCTAGTGGTTTAATTTCAGTGAACACTGAAGCTTTCTTT

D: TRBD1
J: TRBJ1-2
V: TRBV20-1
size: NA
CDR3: CSGNPISGTAVGGYTF
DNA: TGCAGTGGTAACCCAATCTCCGGGACAGCGGTTGGAGGCTACACCTTC